The 32 T cell receptor beta chains reported below all come from one sample, sequenced in a study of human T cells and chemical hapten exposure. Time point specified: patch test 1, 2 weeks after DPC sensitization. The treatment denotes: therapeutic diphenylcyclopropenone sensitization with weekly scalp DPC. MiXCR was run by TCRdb on the RACE reads, yielding one entry per CDR3 protein. The table has around 100,000 distinct CDR3 sequences, 9.5% to 11% seen once. Sequenced here: whole blood, sampled in connection with sensitization to the hapten diphenylcyclopropenone (DPC). The receptors shown here come from a woman aged 40-49 years with alopecia areata. Some clones in this sample may be carry-over from other donors' samples.

V and J are TRBV6-2 or TRBV6-3 and TRBJ1-1; D unresolved. V was pared by 2 bases and J by 1 base, with 8 bases between. Germline V gene data show CDR1 as MNHEY and CDR2 as SVGEGT. The CDR3 covers 14 residues. CDR3 region: CASSYIQANTEAFF. CDR3 nucleotide sequence: TGTGCCAGCAGTTACATCCAGGCGAACACTGAAGCTTTCTTT.

This clonotype was observed a handful of times. This sequence joins TRBV7-9 and TRBJ2-7, with TRBD1 identical over 10 bases. This CDR3 spans 15 amino acids. With 2 bases clipped from V and 5 bases from J, the junction kept 6 bases outside the gene matches. Germline lookup yields CDR1 SEHNR and CDR2 FQNEAQ (reference sequence). CDR3 coding DNA: TGTGCCAGCAGCTTAAGGACAGGGGGAGCGAACGAGCAGTACTTC. Translating it yields CASSLRTGGANEQYF.

This clonotype was observed many times. J is TRBJ2-1 and V is TRBV6-4, with a tentative D call TRBD2 (6 bases). Germline CDR1 MRHNA, CDR2 SNTAGT. The CDR3 spans 14 residues. V gave up 0 bases and J gave up 7 bases, with 10 bases separating them. CDR3 nucleotide sequence: TGTGCCAGCAGTGACTCTGGGGGGATGAATGAGCAGTTCTTC. Protein product: CASSDSGGMNEQFF.

This clonotype was observed a few times. The chain carries TRBV6-6 and TRBJ2-5; 14 nucleotides agree with TRBD2. CDR1 MNHNY and CDR2 SVGAGI come from the germline V gene (reference sequence). The CDR3 has 14 amino acids. V shed 8 bases and J 4 bases; nucleotides not matched to a gene: 3. The CDR3 reads CASAGTSGGETQYF. As DNA, the CDR3 is TGTGCCAGCGCCGGGACTAGCGGGGGAGAGACCCAGTACTTC.

This clonotype was found many times. This chain uses TRBV12-3 or TRBV12-4 with TRBJ2-2; 8 bases are shared with TRBD2. Unmatched junction bases numbered 8, after V lost 10 bases and J lost 1 base. The CDR3 has 15 residues. The CDR3 loop reads CATTGGGRNTGELFF. CDR3 DNA sequence: TGTGCCACCACTGGCGGGGGGAGGAACACCGGGGAGCTGTTTTTT.

This clonotype was counted only a few times. The rearrangement links TRBV6-2 or TRBV6-3 to TRBJ1-1; D ambiguous. Germline assignment: CDR1 MNHEY and CDR2 SVGEGT. The ends were cut back, 6 bases at V and 5 bases at J, with 7 bases in the middle. This CDR3 has 11 amino acids. CDR3 sequence (DNA): TGTGCCAGCAGGGTGAGAACTGAAGCTTTCTTT. Encoded protein: CASRVRTEAFF.

The table lists this clonotype with many counts. The CDR3 sequence: CASSPRTGEDTEAFF. Written as DNA, the CDR3 is TGTGCCAGCTCACCACGGACAGGGGAGGACACTGAAGCTTTCTTT. V is TRBV18 and J is TRBJ1-1, with 9 bases matching TRBD1. In germline, CDR1 is KGHSH, CDR2 LQKENI. The CDR3 is 15 residues long. J lost 3 bases, V lost 1 base, and 3 bases had no gene match. The full variable domain, completed using reference TRBV18 and TRBJ1-1, is NAGVMQNPRHLVRRRGQEARLRCSPMKGHSHVYWYRQLPEEGLKFMVYLQKENIIDESGMPKERFSAEFPKEGPSILRIQQVVRGDSAAYFCASSPRTGEDTEAFFGQGTRLTVV.

CDR3 in amino acids: CASSLGLTSGSTDTQYF. CDR3 bases: TGTGCCAGCAGCTTAGGCCTGACTAGCGGCAGCACAGATACGCAGTATTTT. The gene calls are TRBV11-3 and TRBJ2-3; 9 bases line up with TRBD2. V trimming: 1 base; J trimming: 0 bases; junction bases outside the gene matches: 5. CDR1 SGHNT and CDR2 YENEEA come from the germline V gene. This CDR3 spans 17 amino acids.

Ten or more counts support this clonotype. The rearrangement links TRBV7-8 to TRBJ1-1; a weak D match, TRBD1 (6 bases). This CDR3 comprises 14 residues. V was clipped by 1 base and J by 3 bases, with 9 bases between them. Germline CDR1 and CDR2: SGHVS and FQNEAQ. The CDR3 DNA reads as TGTGCCAGCAGCTTAGTGCCAGGGGACACTGAAGCTTTCTTT. This gives the protein CASSLVPGDTEAFF.

This clonotype was seen only a few times. The chain employs TRBV12-3 or TRBV12-4 and TRBJ2-5, with D possibly being TRBD2 (6 bases). Trimming stripped 6 bases from V and 5 bases from J, with 16 bases between. The CDR3 is made up of 14 amino acids. As DNA, the CDR3 is TGTGCCAGCAGCCAGGGCGGGCGGGGCGAGACCCAGTACTTC. Its protein is CASSQGGRGETQYF.

This clonotype was counted at least ten times. The chain couples TRBV20-1 to TRBJ1-2; the D gene is possibly TRBD1 (6 bases). This CDR3 has 12 amino acids. V lost 5 bases and J lost 2, with 9 bases in between. Germline CDR1 is DFQATT and CDR2 is SNEGSKA (reference sequence). CDR3 in DNA: TGCAGTGCTCCGACAGGAAACTATGGCTACACCTTC. Its translation: CSAPTGNYGYTF.

This sequence joins TRBV21-1 and TRBJ2-7; no check of the table's D call, TRBD1, against the DNA was made. TRBV21-1 corresponds to a pseudogene. The length of the CDR3 is 14 residues. The CDR3 spells CASSKLWTLYEQYF. As DNA, the CDR3 is TGTGCCAGCAGCAAGCTCTGGACCCTGTACGAGCAGTACTTC.

This clonotype was seen ten or more times. V gene TRBV7-9 combines with J gene TRBJ2-3; D remains unclear. Germline CDR1 is SEHNR and CDR2 is FQNEAQ (reference sequence). V was clipped by 5 bases and J by 2 bases, with 11 bases between them. CDR3 size: 14 residues. CDR3 residues: CASSRAAYTDTQYF. The DNA of the CDR3 is TGTGCCAGCAGCCGGGCGGCCTACACAGATACGCAGTATTTT.

The V call is TRBV29-1, the J call TRBJ1-2, with 8 bases lining up with TRBD1. Trimming cost V 8 bases and J 6 bases; bases outside gene matches: 11. CDR1 is SQVTM and CDR2 is ANQGSEA in the germline V gene. This CDR3 is built from 13 residues. The CDR3 loop reads CSHQGQVGDGYTF. The CDR3, as DNA: TGCAGCCACCAGGGACAGGTGGGGGATGGCTACACCTTC.

This rearrangement joins TRBV28 to TRBJ1-1; perhaps TRBD1 as D (6 bases). V lost 8 bases, J lost 0 bases, and 13 bases lay in between. Germline V CDR1 and CDR2: MDHEN, SYDVKM. The CDR3 runs 14 residues. CDR3 in DNA: TGTGCCAGCCGACGAGGGGGGATGAACACTGAAGCTTTCTTT. Protein sequence: CASRRGGMNTEAFF. Supplemented by reference TRBV28 and TRBJ1-1, the full variable domain reads DVKVTQSSRYLVKRTGEKVFLECVQDMDHENMFWYRQDPGLGLRLIYFSYDVKMKEKGDIPEGYSVSREKKERFSLILESASTNQTSMYLCASRRGGMNTEAFFGQGTRLTVV.

This clonotype was seen only a few times. V gene TRBV18 combines with J gene TRBJ2-1; 8 nucleotides match TRBD1. V dropped 0 bases and J dropped 8; count of bases not matched to a gene: 6. Germline CDR1 is KGHSH and CDR2 is LQKENI. The length of the CDR3 is 15 residues. As DNA, the CDR3 is TGTGCCAGCTCACCACCGCAGGGGGCCGGCGATGAGCAGTTCTTC. Protein sequence: CASSPPQGAGDEQFF.

The J gene is TRBJ1-1, the V gene TRBV7-2; TRBD1 agrees at 7 bases. The J segment lost 4 bases and the V segment lost 1 base, leaving 9 bases of the junction unmatched. The germline V gene has CDR1 SGHTA and CDR2 FQGNSA. The CDR3 runs to 16 residues. Written as DNA, the CDR3 is TGTGCCAGCAGCTTAGGGCCCGGACAGGTCAGCACTGAAGCTTTCTTT. Translated: CASSLGPGQVSTEAFF.

In this sample, this clonotype turned up a few times. The chain combines TRBV4-1 with TRBJ1-3; the match to TRBD1 covers 7 bases. Losses at the gene ends were 1 base for V and 1 base for J; bases not matched to a gene: 4. There are 16 residues in the CDR3. Per the germline V gene, CDR1 is MGHRA and CDR2 is YSYEKL. The CDR3, as DNA: TGCGCCAGCAGCCAAGCCCCACAGGGGTCTGGAAACACCATATATTTT. This encodes CASSQAPQGSGNTIYF.

In this sample, this clonotype turned up many times. The rearrangement joins TRBV9 to TRBJ2-2; D is undetermined. V was cut by 3 bases and J by 3 bases, with 9 bases left in between. CDR1 is SGDLS, CDR2 YYNGEE, per germline. This CDR3 contains 14 residues. The DNA for the CDR3 is TGTGCCAGCAGCGGATACAGTTACACCGGGGAGCTGTTTTTT. Its protein product is CASSGYSYTGELFF.

This clonotype has only a few counts. The rearrangement uses TRBV27 and TRBJ2-7; 9 bases agree with TRBD1. CDR1 MNHEY and CDR2 SMNVEV come from the germline V gene (reference sequence). This CDR3 comprises 14 residues. With V trimmed by 6 bases and J by 5 bases, 8 bases remained unmatched. As DNA, the CDR3 is TGTGCCAGCAGAGGATTCCGGGACAGGGACGAGCAGTACTTC. This sequence encodes CASRGFRDRDEQYF.

V and J are TRBV5-1 and TRBJ2-7; a possible D gene is TRBD1 (6 bases). CDR3 size: 13 residues. From germline, CDR1 is SGHRS and CDR2 YFSETQ. V was shortened by 2 bases and J by 1 base, with 7 bases between the two germline ends. CDR3 in amino acids: CASSFGQSYEQYF. CDR3 nucleotide sequence: TGCGCCAGCAGCTTCGGACAGTCCTACGAGCAGTACTTC.

This clonotype has ten or more counts. The chain is built from TRBV6-2 or TRBV6-3 and TRBJ1-1; D unclear. The CDR3 has 13 residues. With 2 bases removed from V and 11 bases from J, the gap between germline ends came to 15 bases. Germline values: CDR1 MNHEY, CDR2 SVGEGT. CDR3 coding DNA: TGTGCCAGCAGTTACCCGGCCCTTTCTCGGGCTTTCTTT. It yields the protein CASSYPALSRAFF.

This clonotype appeared a few times. The chain has TRBV12-3 or TRBV12-4 and TRBJ1-1; D gene uncertain. V shed 6 bases and J shed 3 bases, with 11 bases lying between them. The CDR3 length is 13 residues. The CDR3 sequence: CASSRRTHTEAFF. For the CDR3, the DNA is TGTGCCAGCAGCCGAAGAACTCACACTGAAGCTTTCTTT.

This clonotype was seen at least ten times. The chain has TRBV7-9 and TRBJ2-7; 11 positions match TRBD2. J gave up 4 bases and V 5 bases, and 7 bases lay outside the gene matches. Germline V gene sequence: CDR1 SEHNR, CDR2 FQNEAQ (reference sequence). The CDR3 loop spans 15 amino acids. The CDR3 reads CASSLLAGGPYEQYF. CDR3 bases: TGTGCCAGCAGCCTATTAGCGGGAGGGCCTTACGAGCAGTACTTC.

V gene TRBV7-2 combines with J gene TRBJ1-5; D call uncertain. The CDR3 is made up of 13 amino acids. The germline V gene has CDR1 SGHTA and CDR2 FQGNSA. V was pared by 5 bases and J by 5 bases, with 10 bases between. The CDR3 is CASSPERYQPQHF. CDR3 nucleotides: TGTGCCAGCAGCCCAGAACGTTATCAGCCCCAGCATTTT.

The chain employs TRBV11-2 and TRBJ2-5; 12 bases align to TRBD2. The CDR3 contains 19 residues. With V trimmed by 3 bases and J by 7 bases, 18 bases remained unmatched. Germline loops: CDR1 SGHAT, CDR2 FQNNGV. This CDR3 reads CASSFPLGTSGRSGGTQYF. CDR3 nucleotides: TGTGCCAGCAGCTTCCCCTTGGGGACTAGCGGGCGCAGTGGAGGGACCCAGTACTTC.

This clonotype occurred a few times. This chain links TRBV9 with TRBJ2-3, with D maybe TRBD2 (5 bases). The germline V gene encodes CDR1 SGDLS and CDR2 YYNGEE. V lost 0 bases and J lost 2, with 10 bases in between. The CDR3 spans 15 residues. The CDR3 DNA sequence: TGTGCCAGCAGCGTAGACGGGGTCTTCACAGATACGCAGTATTTT. This encodes CASSVDGVFTDTQYF.

This clonotype has only a few counts. The chain has TRBV12-3 or TRBV12-4 and TRBJ2-5; perhaps TRBD2 as D (6 bases). Trimming stripped 2 bases from V and 5 bases from J, with 12 bases between. This CDR3 has 14 amino acids. The CDR3 region has the DNA TGTGCCAGCAGTTTAATAGGAGGGTCGGAGACCCAGTACTTC. It encodes CASSLIGGSETQYF.

This clonotype was seen many times. The chain combines TRBV20-1 with TRBJ2-3; unclear D gene. V shed 4 bases and J shed 0 bases, with 14 bases lying between them. CDR3 size: 15 residues. Germline V lookup: CDR1 DFQATT, CDR2 SNEGSKA (reference sequence). DNA of the CDR3: TGCAGTGCTATGGTTGGTACGTCTAGCACAGATACGCAGTATTTT. Translated: CSAMVGTSSTDTQYF.

J is TRBJ2-2 and V is TRBV5-1; D could derive from TRBD1 or TRBD2 (6 bases each). With 4 bases removed from V and 3 bases from J, the gap between germline ends came to 13 bases. The CDR3 length is 15 residues. CDR1 and CDR2 (germline): SGHRS, YFSETQ. CDR3 bases: TGCGCCAGCAGCCCTGGGGGGCAGGACACCGGGGAGCTGTTTTTT. It specifies CASSPGGQDTGELFF. Looking up the rest from reference TRBV5-1 and TRBJ2-2 gives the full variable domain: KAGVTQTPRYLIKTRGQQVTLSCSPISGHRSVSWYQQTPGQGLQFLFEYFSETQRNKGNFPGRFSGRQFSNSRSEMNVSTLELGDSALYLCASSPGGQDTGELFFGEGSRLTVL.

This chain joins TRBV5-1 and TRBJ2-3; D uncertain. The CDR3 sequence is 16 residues long. Looked up from germline, CDR1 is SGHRS and CDR2 is YFSETQ. The germline V and J ends were trimmed by 4 bases and 1 base, with 16 bases remaining between them. As DNA, the CDR3 is TGCGCCAGCAGCCATTCCCCCAATAGGGGCACAGATACGCAGTATTTT. As protein: CASSHSPNRGTDTQYF.

This clonotype came up once. The rearrangement uses TRBV10-3 and TRBJ1-5; no clear D. CDR1 is ENHRY and CDR2 is SYGVKD in the germline V gene. CDR3 size: 14 residues. V lost 3 bases to trimming and J lost 0 bases, with 6 bases between them. CDR3 bases: TGTGCCATCAGTGACCTCACTAGCAATCAGCCCCAGCATTTT. Residues: CAISDLTSNQPQHF.